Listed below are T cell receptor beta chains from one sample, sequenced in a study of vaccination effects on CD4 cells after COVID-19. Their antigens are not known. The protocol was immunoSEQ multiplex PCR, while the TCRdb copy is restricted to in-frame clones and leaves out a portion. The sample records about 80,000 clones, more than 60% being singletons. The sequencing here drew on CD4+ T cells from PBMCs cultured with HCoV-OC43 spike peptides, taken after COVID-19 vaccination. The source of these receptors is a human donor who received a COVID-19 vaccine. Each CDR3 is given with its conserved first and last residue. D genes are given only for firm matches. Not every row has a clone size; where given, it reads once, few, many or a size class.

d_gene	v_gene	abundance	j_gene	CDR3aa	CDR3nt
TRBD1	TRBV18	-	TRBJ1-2	CASSPPDRVGYGYTF	TGTGCCAGCTCACCACCCGACAGGGTAGGGTATGGCTACACCTTC
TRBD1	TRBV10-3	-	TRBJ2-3	CAISESLDRASTDTQYF	TGTGCCATCAGTGAGTCCCTGGACAGGGCTAGCACAGATACGCAGTATTTT
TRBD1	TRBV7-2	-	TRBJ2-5	CASSLGTGVMETQYF	TGTGCCAGCAGCCTCGGGACAGGGGTCATGGAGACCCAGTACTTC
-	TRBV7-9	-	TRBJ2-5	CASSSFQETQYF	TGTGCCAGCAGTTCCTTTCAGGAGACCCAGTACTTC
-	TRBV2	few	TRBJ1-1	CASSELGVGTEAFF	TGTGCCAGCAGTGAATTGGGGGTAGGGACTGAAGCTTTCTTT
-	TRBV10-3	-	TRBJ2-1	CAIGGTATSNEQFF	TGTGCCATCGGGGGGACAGCTACAAGCAATGAGCAGTTCTTC
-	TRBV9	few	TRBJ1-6	CASSVEGGFGSPLHF	TGTGCCAGCAGCGTGGAGGGGGGCTTTGGTTCACCCCTCCACTTT
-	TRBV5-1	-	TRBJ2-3	CASSLGSTDTQYF	TGCGCCAGCAGCTTAGGGAGCACAGATACGCAGTATTTT
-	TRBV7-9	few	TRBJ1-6	CASSLGQGWSNSPLHF	TGTGCCAGCAGCCTCGGGCAGGGATGGAGCAATTCACCCCTCCACTTT
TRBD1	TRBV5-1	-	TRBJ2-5	CASSSQTGMKETQYF	TGCGCCAGCAGCTCCCAGACAGGGATGAAAGAGACCCAGTACTTC
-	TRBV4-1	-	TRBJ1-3	CASSDTSTGLGNTIYF	TGCGCCAGCAGCGATACTAGTACAGGGTTGGGAAACACCATATATTTT
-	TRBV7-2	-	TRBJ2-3	CASSSGGPYTQYF	TGTGCCAGCAGCTCCGGGGGTCCCTATACGCAGTATTTT
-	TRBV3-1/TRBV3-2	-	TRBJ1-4	CASSQVTYEKLFF	TGTGCCAGCAGCCAAGTGACCTACGAAAAACTGTTTTTT
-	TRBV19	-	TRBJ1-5	CASSDDRITSYSNQPQHF	TGTGCCAGTAGTGATGACAGGATTACCTCCTATAGCAATCAGCCCCAGCATTTT
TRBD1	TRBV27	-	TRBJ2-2	CASSPYGTANTGELFF	TGTGCCAGCAGTCCCTACGGGACAGCAAACACCGGGGAGCTGTTTTTT
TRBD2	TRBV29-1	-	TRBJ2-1	CSVEPQRGVYNEQFF	TGCAGCGTTGAACCCCAGCGGGGGGTTTACAATGAGCAGTTCTTC
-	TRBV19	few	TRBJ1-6	CASSNSGHRNSPLHF	TGTGCCAGTAGTAATTCGGGACATCGGAATTCACCCCTCCACTTT
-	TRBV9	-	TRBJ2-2	CASSAVGQNTGELFF	TGTGCCAGCAGCGCGGTCGGACAAAACACCGGGGAGCTGTTTTTT
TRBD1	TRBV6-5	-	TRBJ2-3	CASRLQGAQDTQYF	TGTGCCAGCAGGCTACAGGGGGCACAAGATACGCAGTATTTT
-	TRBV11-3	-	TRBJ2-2	CASSLAGGGGELFF	TGTGCCAGCAGCTTAGCCGGGGGCGGAGGGGAGCTGTTTTTT
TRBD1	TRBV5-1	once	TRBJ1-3	CASSLGTGRSGNTIYF	TGCGCCAGCAGCTTGGGGACAGGACGCTCTGGAAACACCATATATTTT
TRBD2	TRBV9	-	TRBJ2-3	CASEAPGLAGLTTQYF	TGTGCCAGCGAAGCTCCGGGACTAGCGGGACTGACCACGCAGTATTTT
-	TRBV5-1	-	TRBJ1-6	CASSLNTLYGGNSPLHF	TGCGCCAGCAGTTTAAATACATTATATGGAGGAAATTCACCCCTCCACTTT
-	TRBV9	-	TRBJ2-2	CASTFYGTGELFF	TGTGCCAGCACCTTTTATGGCACCGGGGAGCTGTTTTTT
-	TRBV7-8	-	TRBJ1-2	CASSLGSLRDPIGANYGYTF	TGTGCCAGCAGCTTAGGATCCCTACGGGACCCTATTGGAGCTAACTATGGCTACACCTTC
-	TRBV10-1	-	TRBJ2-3	CASSERDTQYF	TGCGCCAGCAGTGAAAGGGATACGCAGTATTTT
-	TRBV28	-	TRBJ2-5	CASSGSYQETQYF	TGTGCCAGCTCGGGGTCGTACCAAGAGACCCAGTACTTC
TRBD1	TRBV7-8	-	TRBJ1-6	CASSLTGGGSPLHF	TGTGCCAGCAGCTTAACAGGGGGCGGATCACCCCTCCACTTT
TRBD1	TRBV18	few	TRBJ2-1	CASSDRGVLSSYNEQFF	TGTGCCAGCTCAGACAGGGGAGTTTTAAGCTCCTACAATGAGCAGTTCTTC
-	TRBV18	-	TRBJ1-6	CASSPMTRLNSPLHF	TGTGCCAGCTCACCTATGACTCGCCTTAATTCACCCCTCCACTTT
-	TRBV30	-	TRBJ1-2	CAWRPGNLHGYTF	TGTGCCTGGAGGCCGGGTAACCTTCATGGCTACACCTTC
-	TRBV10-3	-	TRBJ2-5	CATGDGTQETQYF	TGTGCCACCGGAGACGGAACTCAAGAGACCCAGTACTTC
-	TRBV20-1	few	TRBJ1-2	CSVLTGYGYTF	TGCAGTGTTCTCACAGGGTATGGCTACACCTTC
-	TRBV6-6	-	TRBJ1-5	CASSYSAGMDNQPQHF	TGTGCCAGCAGTTACTCGGCAGGGATGGACAATCAGCCCCAGCATTTT
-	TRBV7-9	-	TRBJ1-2	CASSLAGNYGYTF	TGTGCCAGCAGCTTAGCGGGGAACTATGGCTACACCTTC
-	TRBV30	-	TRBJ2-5	CAWSQGLEETQYF	TGTGCCTGGAGTCAGGGGTTGGAGGAGACCCAGTACTTC
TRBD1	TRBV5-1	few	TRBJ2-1	CASSLERTGNEQFF	TGCGCCAGCAGCTTGGAGAGGACAGGGAATGAGCAGTTCTTC